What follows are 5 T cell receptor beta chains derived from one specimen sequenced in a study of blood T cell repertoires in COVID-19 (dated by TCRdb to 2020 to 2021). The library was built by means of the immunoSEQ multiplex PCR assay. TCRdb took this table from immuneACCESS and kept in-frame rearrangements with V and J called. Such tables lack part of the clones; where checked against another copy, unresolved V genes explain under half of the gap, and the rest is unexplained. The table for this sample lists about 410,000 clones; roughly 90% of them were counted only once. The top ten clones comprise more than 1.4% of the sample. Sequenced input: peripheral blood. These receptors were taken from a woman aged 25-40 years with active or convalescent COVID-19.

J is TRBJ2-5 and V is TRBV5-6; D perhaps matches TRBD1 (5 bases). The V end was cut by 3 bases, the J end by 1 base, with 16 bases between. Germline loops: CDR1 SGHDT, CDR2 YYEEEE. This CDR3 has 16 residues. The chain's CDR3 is CASSSAATGLQETQYF. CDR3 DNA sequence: TGTGCCAGCAGCTCGGCGGCCACAGGTCTCCAAGAGACCCAGTACTTC.

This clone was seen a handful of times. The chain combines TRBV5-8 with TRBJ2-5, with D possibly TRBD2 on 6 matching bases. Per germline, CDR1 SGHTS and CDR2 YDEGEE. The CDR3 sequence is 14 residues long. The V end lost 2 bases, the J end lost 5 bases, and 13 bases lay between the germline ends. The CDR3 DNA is TGTGCCAGCAGCTTAGGAGGGAGTGGGGAGACCCAGTACTTC. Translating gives CASSLGGSGETQYF.

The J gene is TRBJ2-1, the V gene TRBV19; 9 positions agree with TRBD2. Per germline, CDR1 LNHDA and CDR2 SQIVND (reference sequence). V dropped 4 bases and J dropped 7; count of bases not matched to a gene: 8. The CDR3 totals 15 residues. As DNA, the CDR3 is TGTGCCAGTAGTAGGGTTAGCGGGAGATCAAATGAGCAGTTCTTC. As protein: CASSRVSGRSNEQFF.

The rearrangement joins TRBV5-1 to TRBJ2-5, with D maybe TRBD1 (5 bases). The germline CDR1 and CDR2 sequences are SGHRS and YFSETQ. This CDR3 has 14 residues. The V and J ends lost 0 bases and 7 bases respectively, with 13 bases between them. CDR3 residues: CASSLDAGYGTQYF. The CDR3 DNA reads TGCGCCAGCAGCTTGGACGCAGGGTACGGGACCCAGTACTTC. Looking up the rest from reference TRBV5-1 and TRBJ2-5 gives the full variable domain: KAGVTQTPRYLIKTRGQQVTLSCSPISGHRSVSWYQQTPGQGLQFLFEYFSETQRNKGNFPGRFSGRQFSNSRSEMNVSTLELGDSALYLCASSLDAGYGTQYFGPGTRLLVL.

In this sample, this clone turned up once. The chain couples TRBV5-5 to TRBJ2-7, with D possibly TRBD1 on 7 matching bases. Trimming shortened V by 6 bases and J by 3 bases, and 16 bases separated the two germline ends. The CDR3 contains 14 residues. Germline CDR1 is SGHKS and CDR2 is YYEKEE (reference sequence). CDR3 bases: TGTGCCAGCAACCAACCAGGGGGGCGCTACGAGCAGTACTTC. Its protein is CASNQPGGRYEQYF.